These 20 T cell receptor beta chains were sequenced from one sample in a study of control samples from healthy donors and cancer patients. Assay used: immunoSEQ multiplex PCR; TCRdb lists only in-frame clones, some missing. The data hold 22,000 or so clones, with approximately 85% observed a single time. Sample: PBMCs. Receptors originate from a man aged 55-75 years with head and neck cancer.

The chain joins TRBV11-3 to TRBJ2-3; TRBD1 is a possible D gene (6 bases). CDR1 is SGHNT and CDR2 is YENEEA in the germline V gene. The CDR3 has 15 residues. Trimming took off 1 base at V and 3 bases at J, with 11 bases between the two ends. The chain's CDR3 is CASSLGGGITDTQYF. The CDR3 DNA reads TGTGCCAGCAGCTTAGGAGGGGGTATTACAGATACGCAGTATTTT.

This clone occurred once. CDR3 protein: CASSAPGLANEQFF. DNA of the CDR3: TGTGCCAGCAGCGCGCCGGGACTAGCCAATGAGCAGTTCTTC. V is TRBV5-4 and J is TRBJ2-1, with 9 nucleotides matching TRBD2. Germline CDR1 is SGHNT and CDR2 is YYREEE (reference sequence). This CDR3 is built from 14 residues. Germline trimming cut 4 bases from V and 6 bases from J; bases unmatched to any gene: 5.

CDR3 DNA sequence: TGTGCCAGCTCACCCCTGGGACAGGCGAGCTCTGGGGCCAACGTCCTGACTTTC. Translated, it gives CASSPLGQASSGANVLTF. This chain joins TRBV18 and TRBJ2-6; 8 nucleotides match TRBD1. The CDR3 loop spans 18 amino acids. Germline assignment: CDR1 KGHSH and CDR2 LQKENI. Unmatched junction bases numbered 7, after V lost 3 bases and J lost 0 bases. Drawing the rest from reference TRBV18 and TRBJ2-6, the complete variable domain is NAGVMQNPRHLVRRRGQEARLRCSPMKGHSHVYWYRQLPEEGLKFMVYLQKENIIDESGMPKERFSAEFPKEGPSILRIQQVVRGDSAAYFCASSPLGQASSGANVLTFGAGSRLTVL.

V and J are TRBV5-6 and TRBJ1-2; 10 nucleotides match TRBD1. Unmatched junction bases numbered 15, after V lost 3 bases and J lost 13 bases. The CDR3 covers 15 residues. CDR1 is SGHDT and CDR2 is YYEEEE in the germline V gene. The CDR3 region has the DNA TGTGCCAGCAGCTGGCCCGGGACAGGGGATAAGGAGTGCACCTTC. It yields the protein CASSWPGTGDKECTF.

The chain combines TRBV6-5 with TRBJ1-1; D gene ambiguous. Trimming took off 5 bases at V and 1 base at J, with 5 bases between the two ends. CDR3 length: 12 amino acids. The V gene's germline CDR1 is MNHEY and CDR2 SVGAGI. The chain's CDR3 is CASSKRNTEAFF. CDR3 nucleotide sequence: TGTGCCAGCAGTAAGAGGAACACTGAAGCTTTCTTT.

The chain recombines TRBV2 with TRBJ1-2, with a weak D call TRBD1 (5 bases). The V end lost 1 base, the J end lost 12 bases, and 9 bases lay between the germline ends. Germline CDR1 and CDR2: SNHLY and FYNNEI. The CDR3 runs 11 residues. The CDR3 DNA reads as TGTGCCAGCAGTGAAGGGGGGGGGAACACCTTC. Translated, it gives CASSEGGGNTF.

V is TRBV28 and J is TRBJ1-2; D is possibly TRBD1 (6 bases). Germline V gene lookup returns CDR1 MDHEN and CDR2 SYDVKM. This CDR3 has 15 amino acids. Trimming left V 3 bases short and J 4 bases short, with 15 bases between. The CDR3 region is CASSFAGARIYGYTF. CDR3 sequence (DNA): TGTGCCAGCAGTTTTGCGGGGGCGAGGATCTATGGCTACACCTTC.

V and J are TRBV20-1 and TRBJ1-2; D not resolved. Germline V CDR1 and CDR2: DFQATT, SNEGSKA (reference sequence). V lost 3 bases and J 6 bases, leaving 8 bases between the germline ends. CDR3 length: 11 residues. The CDR3 protein is CSASDFHGYTF. Here the CDR3 DNA reads TGCAGTGCTAGTGACTTCCATGGCTACACCTTC.

The chain is built from TRBV4-2 and TRBJ1-5; D unresolved. CDR3 size: 14 residues. Between the trimmed V and J ends, which lost 0 bases and 11 bases, there was a span of 14 bases. Germline V CDR1 and CDR2: LGHNA, YNFKEQ. CDR3 loop: CASSQDSGSTAQHF. In DNA form, the CDR3 reads TGTGCCAGCAGCCAAGATTCCGGGTCAACGGCCCAGCATTTT.

The chain combines TRBV27 with TRBJ2-7; either TRBD1 or TRBD2 may fit D (5 bases each). Germline-derived CDR1 and CDR2 are MNHEY and SMNVEV (reference sequence). The CDR3 has 17 residues. Trimming took 0 bases from V and 7 from J, leaving 22 bases between them. CDR3 nucleotide sequence: TGTGCCAGCAGTTTATCGGGCCGCAGCGAACGGGGCCAGGAGCAGTACGTC. Translation gives CASSLSGRSERGQEQYV.

The chain couples TRBV19 to TRBJ2-5; unclear D gene. The CDR3 totals 13 residues. V was clipped by 9 bases and J by 1 base, with 12 bases between them. The V gene's germline CDR1 is LNHDA and CDR2 SQIVND (reference sequence). As DNA, the CDR3 is TGTGCCAGCCGAAGCGAGTTCCAAGAGACCCAGTACTTC. It translates to CASRSEFQETQYF.

The chain joins TRBV6-5 to TRBJ2-4, with 7 bases lining up with TRBD2. V lost 0 bases and J lost 3; bases outside the gene matches: 2. CDR3 length: 15 residues. The germline V gene has CDR1 MNHEY and CDR2 SVGAGI. The CDR3 DNA follows: TGTGCCAGCAGTTACTCGGCTAGCGGCAAAAACATTCAGTACTTC. Its protein product is CASSYSASGKNIQYF.

This clone was seen a few times. The germline gene is not matched at one end of the junction; a read error may be the cause. V and J are TRBV7-8 and TRBJ1-6; TRBD1 matches at 12 bases. Germline CDR1 reads SGHVS; CDR2 reads FQNEAQ. The length of the CDR3 is 18 residues. CDR3 nucleotides: TGTGCCAGCAGCCTAGCGTGGTCGGGACAGGGGGCTCAATCACCCCTCCACTTT. It yields the protein CASSLAWSGQGAQSPLHF.

Note on this clone: The same CDR3 also results from other DNA sequences found in this sample. The CDR3 loop reads CASSPTGSSYNEQFF. The CDR3 bases are TGTGCCAGCAGTCCTACTGGCAGCTCCTACAATGAGCAGTTCTTC. The rearrangement uses TRBV11-3 and TRBJ2-1; D remains unclear. The CDR3 spans 15 residues. The germline V gene encodes CDR1 SGHNT and CDR2 YENEEA. V lost 6 bases, J lost 0 bases, and 12 bases lay in between.

The chain has TRBV13 and TRBJ1-2, with 9 bases lining up with TRBD1. This CDR3 is 15 amino acids long. V dropped 4 bases and J dropped 10; count of bases not matched to a gene: 13. Germline CDR1 PRHDT, CDR2 FYEKMQ (reference sequence). CDR3 sequence reads: CASSSGDREPILYTF. The CDR3 DNA is TGTGCCAGCAGCTCGGGGGACAGGGAGCCTATTCTCTACACCTTC.

This sequence joins TRBV3-1 (or the pseudogene TRBV3-2) and TRBJ1-2; perhaps TRBD1 as D (6 bases). Between the trimmed V and J ends, which lost 0 bases and 6 bases, there was a span of 11 bases. Germline assignment: CDR1 LGHDT and CDR2 YNNKEL (reference sequence). The CDR3 extends over 14 amino acids. CDR3 in DNA: TGTGCCAGCAGCCAAGAAGGGCAGGGGAATGGCTACACCTTC. Protein: CASSQEGQGNGYTF.

The DNA of the CDR3 is TGTGCCAGTGCGCGGGCAATCACAGATACGCAGTATTTT. Its protein is CASARAITDTQYF. V usage is TRBV19 and J usage is TRBJ2-3; perhaps TRBD2 as D (5 bases). The germline gives CDR1 LNHDA, CDR2 SQIVND (reference sequence). CDR3 size: 13 residues. Deletions cut 8 bases from V and 2 bases from J, with 11 bases between.

This clone occurred a few times. The chain has TRBV6-6 and TRBJ2-7; D may be TRBD1 (6 bases). CDR3 length equals 13 residues. Germline loops: CDR1 MNHNY, CDR2 SVGAGI (reference sequence). V shed 4 bases and J shed 7 bases, with 14 bases lying between them. The CDR3: CASSSVGTIEQYV. CDR3 in DNA: TGTGCCAGCAGTTCAGTAGGGACAATAGAGCAGTACGTC.

The chain recombines TRBV7-8 with TRBJ2-7; weak D call: TRBD1 (5 bases). V lost 4 bases, J lost 2 bases, and 6 bases lay in between. CDR3 length equals 12 residues. Germline CDR1 is SGHVS and CDR2 is FQNEAQ. The CDR3 coding sequence is TGTGCCAGCAGCTCACAGGCCTACGAGCAGTACTTC. Protein: CASSSQAYEQYF. Full variable domain (missing parts from reference TRBV7-8 and TRBJ2-7): GAGVSQSPRYKVAKRGQDVALRCDPISGHVSLFWYQQALGQGPEFLTYFQNEAQLDKSGLPSDRFFAERPEGSVSTLKIQRTQQEDSAVYLCASSSQAYEQYFGPGTRLTVT.

The chain employs TRBV11-2 and TRBJ2-7, with D tentatively TRBD2 (6 bases). The ends were cut back, 5 bases at V and 3 bases at J, with 11 bases in the middle. This CDR3 is 13 amino acids long. Per the germline V gene, CDR1 is SGHAT and CDR2 is FQNNGV. The CDR3 here is CASSLGGNYEQYV. In DNA form, the CDR3 reads TGTGCCAGCAGCCTGGGGGGAAACTACGAGCAGTACGTC.